The entry below describes one TCR beta chain. Its cognate antigen is unknown. The data belong to a study of Tregs in tolerant kidney transplant recipients. Related graft donors supplied nonmyeloablative bone marrow transplants, and mixed chimerism was transient. Assay used: immunoSEQ multiplex PCR; TCRdb lists only in-frame clones, some missing. The sample lists about 64,000 clones; roughly 86% were seen once. V lost 6 bases, J lost 6 bases, and 12 bases stayed unmatched. This CDR3 has 16 residues. CDR1 and CDR2 (germline): MGHRA, YSYEKL. Study results and limitations: Nucleotide sequences could not be compared across some patients' samples due to primer changes. Tregs expanded with activated donor B cells seemed most donor-specific. The small number of patients limits these findings pending further validation.

The TCR originated in a human patient who received a combined kidney and bone marrow transplant. Some T cells may be graft donor cells. The chain recombines TRBV4-1 with TRBJ2-1, with TRBD2 matching 9 bases. Sequencing used CD4+ T cells from blood (PBMCs), obtained 6 months after the transplant. CDR3 residues: CASSPPLAGHLNEQFF. CDR3 nucleotides: TGCGCCAGCAGTCCCCCACTAGCGGGCCACCTCAATGAGCAGTTCTTC.